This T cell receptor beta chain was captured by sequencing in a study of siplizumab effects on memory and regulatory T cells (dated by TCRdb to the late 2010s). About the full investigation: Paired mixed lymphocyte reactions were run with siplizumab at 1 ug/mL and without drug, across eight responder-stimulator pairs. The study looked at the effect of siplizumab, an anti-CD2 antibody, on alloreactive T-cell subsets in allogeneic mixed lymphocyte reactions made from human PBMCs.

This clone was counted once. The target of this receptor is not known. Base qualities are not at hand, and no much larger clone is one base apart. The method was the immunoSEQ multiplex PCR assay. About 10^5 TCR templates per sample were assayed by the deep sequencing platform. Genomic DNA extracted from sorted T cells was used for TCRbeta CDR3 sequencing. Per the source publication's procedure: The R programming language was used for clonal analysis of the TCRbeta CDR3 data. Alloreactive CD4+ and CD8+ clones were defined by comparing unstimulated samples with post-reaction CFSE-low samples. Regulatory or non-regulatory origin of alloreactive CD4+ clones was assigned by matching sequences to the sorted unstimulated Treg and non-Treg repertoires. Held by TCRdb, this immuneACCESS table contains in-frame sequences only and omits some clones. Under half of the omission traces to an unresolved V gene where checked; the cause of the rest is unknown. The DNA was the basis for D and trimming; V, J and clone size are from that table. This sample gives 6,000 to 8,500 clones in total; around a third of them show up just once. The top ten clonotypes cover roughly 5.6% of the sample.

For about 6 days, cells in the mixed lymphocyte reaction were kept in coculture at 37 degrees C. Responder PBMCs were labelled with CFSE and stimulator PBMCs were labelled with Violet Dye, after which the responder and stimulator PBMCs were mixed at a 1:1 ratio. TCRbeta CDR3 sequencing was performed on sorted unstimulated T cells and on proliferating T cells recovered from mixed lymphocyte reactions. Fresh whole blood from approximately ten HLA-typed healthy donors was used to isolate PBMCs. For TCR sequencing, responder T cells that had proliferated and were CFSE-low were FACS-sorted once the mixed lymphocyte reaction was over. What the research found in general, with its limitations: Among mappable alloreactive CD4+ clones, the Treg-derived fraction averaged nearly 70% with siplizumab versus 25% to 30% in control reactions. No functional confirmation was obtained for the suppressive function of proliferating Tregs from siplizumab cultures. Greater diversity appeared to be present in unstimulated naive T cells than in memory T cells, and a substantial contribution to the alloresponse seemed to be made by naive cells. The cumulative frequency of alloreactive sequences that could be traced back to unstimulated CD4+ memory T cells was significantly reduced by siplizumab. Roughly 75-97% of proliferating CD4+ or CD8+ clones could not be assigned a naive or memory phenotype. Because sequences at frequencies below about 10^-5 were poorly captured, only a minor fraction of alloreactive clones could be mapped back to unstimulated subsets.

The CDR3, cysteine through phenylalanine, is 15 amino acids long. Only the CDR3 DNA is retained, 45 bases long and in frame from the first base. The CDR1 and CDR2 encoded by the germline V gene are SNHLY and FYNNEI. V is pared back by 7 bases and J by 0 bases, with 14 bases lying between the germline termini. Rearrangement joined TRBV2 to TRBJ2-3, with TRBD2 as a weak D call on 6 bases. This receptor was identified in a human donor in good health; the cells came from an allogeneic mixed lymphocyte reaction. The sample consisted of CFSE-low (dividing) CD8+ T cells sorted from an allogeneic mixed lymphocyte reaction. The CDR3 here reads CASKSGGISTDTQYF. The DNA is TGTGCCAGCAAATCAGGCGGGATTAGCACAGATACGCAGTATTTT. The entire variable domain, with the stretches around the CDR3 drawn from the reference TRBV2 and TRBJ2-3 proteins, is EPEVTQTPSHQVTQMGQEVILRCVPISNHLYFYWYRQILGQKVEFLVSFYNNEISEKSEIFDDQFSVERPDGSNFTLKIRSTKLEDSAMYFCASKSGGISTDTQYFGPGTRLTVL.